This TCR beta chain originates from a study of OX40 agonist ivuxolimab in advanced cancers. In terms of the full investigation: Ivuxolimab was an agonistic, fully human IgG2 monoclonal antibody directed against OX40 (CD134), a costimulatory receptor. Intravenous ivuxolimab was administered to patients every 2 weeks at six dose levels: 0.01, 0.1, 0.3, 1.5, 3 and 10 mg/kg. Of the approximately 53 patients in dose escalation, around 19 had hepatocellular carcinoma, about 15 had melanoma, 9 had renal cell carcinoma and 9 had head and neck cancer. The dose-escalation cohort was roughly 83% male with a mean age of about 54 years, ranging from about 20 to 80. Prior anti-PD-1, anti-PD-L1 or anti-CTLA-4 therapy was permitted, and approximately 40% of dose-escalation patients had received checkpoint inhibitors. Three dose-escalation patients achieved partial responses, one with hepatocellular carcinoma and two with cutaneous melanoma. The purpose of peripheral TCRbeta sequencing was to test whether ivuxolimab changed TCR sequence diversity and led to clonal T-cell expansion. The paper covers the monotherapy dose-escalation part of the phase I ivuxolimab trial, which included N of about 51 patients.

For CDR1 and CDR2, the germline V gene lists SGHAT and FQNNGV. Spanning cysteine to phenylalanine, the CDR3 consists of 16 amino acids. Only the CDR3 DNA stays, 48 bases, in frame from base 1. V was cut back by 1 base and J by 6 bases, leaving a gap of 15 bases between them. A remark on this clone: The target of this receptor is not known. Base qualities are not at hand, and no much larger clone is one base apart.

To sequence the TCRbeta CDR3 region, genomic DNA was isolated from the sorted cells. The immunoSEQ Assay was used to sequence the TCRbeta CDR3 regions. As stored in TCRdb, this immuneACCESS dataset retains in-frame rearrangements with V and J assigned. A fraction of the clones does not appear; measured against another copy, unresolved V genes explain less than half of the discrepancy, and the remainder lacks a known reason. In this sample the table shows some 74,000 clones, roughly 94% of which occur a single time. 8% to 10% of the sample belongs to the ten largest clones. The trial excluded patients who had a history of autoimmune disease or were on systemic immunosuppression. Peripheral blood for TCR sequencing was collected from all dose cohorts at baseline, on cycle 4 day 1, and on cycle 7 day 1. Samples came from an open-label, multicenter, first-in-human phase I dose-escalation trial of ivuxolimab. Adults with locally advanced or metastatic melanoma, renal cell, hepatocellular, or head and neck squamous cell carcinoma were enrolled in the trial. CD4+ and CD8+ T cells were sorted separately from peripheral blood before TCR sequencing.

Study-wide conclusions, independent of this receptor: The antigen specificity of the peripheral T cells that underwent clonal expansion was not determined. Low levels of normalized T-cell clonal expansion were also shown by some nonresponding patients. In the 0.1-3.0 mg/kg groups, partial responders were among the patients with the lowest normalized peripheral clonal expansion, particularly in CD8+ T cells. After ivuxolimab, expanded clones were on average more numerous among CD8+ T cells than among CD4+ T cells. At doses of 0.1 to 3.0 mg/kg, clonal expansion of both CD4+ and CD8+ T cells in blood was seen between baseline and week 6.

The receptor was isolated from an adult with an advanced solid tumor such as melanoma, head and neck, liver or kidney cancer. The sequencing here drew on CD4+ or CD8+ T cells sorted from blood, taken in a trial of the OX40 agonist ivuxolimab. The chain couples TRBV11-2 to TRBJ1-4; TRBD1 is a weak D gene call, 5 bases matching. The DNA is TGTGCCAGCAGCTTAGCCCCCAGGCTGGGGGATGAAAAACTGTTTTTT. The translation is CASSLAPRLGDEKLFF. This CDR3, with the reference TRBV11-2 and TRBJ1-4 proteins standing in past its ends, gives the full variable domain EAGVAQSPRYKIIEKRQSVAFWCNPISGHATLYWYQQILGQGPKLLIQFQNNGVVDDSQLPKDRFSAERLKGVDSTLKIQPAKLEDSAVYLCASSLAPRLGDEKLFFGSGTQLSVL.